This T cell receptor (beta chain) is drawn from a study of CD8 T cells in ankylosing spondylitis (dated by TCRdb to 2017 to 2019). About the full investigation: To find TCR variants linked to disease, the study profiled T cell receptor beta repertoires in ankylosing spondylitis patients and healthy donors. The full study cohort was made up of about 24 ankylosing spondylitis patients and 108 healthy donors. Peripheral blood samples were taken, and synovial fluid was additionally collected from ankylosing spondylitis patients. Paper-wide results and their limitations: Blood from ankylosing spondylitis patients appeared to be characterized by a TCR beta motif composed of about eight highly homologous amino acid variants. The disease-linked clones were reported to be significantly enriched in matched synovial fluid samples from ankylosing spondylitis patients. In peripheral blood, the disease-linked clones were found at relatively low frequencies and had a CD8+ phenotype. Some motif variants had previously been reported in the synovial fluid and blood of reactive arthritis patients, which suggests shared mechanisms of disease initiation.

With respect to this clonotype: Its cognate antigen has yet to be identified. Base qualities are not provided; no much larger clone lies one nucleotide away.

The data were produced on an Illumina HiSeq 2500. Quantitative 5'-RACE with molecular barcodes was the method used to prepare the TCR beta libraries. The study's processing was this. Disease-linked TCR variants were identified with a new computational method built on a probabilistic model of VDJ rearrangement. TCRdb reprocessed the public reads (quality trimming at Q25 with fastp, clone calling with MiXCR) and kept in-frame beta chains. Each entry is one CDR3 protein sequence, shown with its most common DNA and genes. V and J calls and clone size were set by TCRdb, not the authors. The sample yields roughly 670,000 distinct CDR3 sequences; under 20% were counted once. The ten largest clones take up around 19% of the sample. The CDR3, from cysteine to phenylalanine, totals 14 residues. Here the CDR3 DNA is all that survives: 42 bases in frame from base 1. The trim is 5 bases for V and 4 bases for J, with a gap of 15 bases between the germline ends.

The chain links TRBV12-3 or TRBV12-4 with TRBJ2-7; matching of 7 bases hints at TRBD2 as the D gene. The receptor comes from a male donor with ankylosing spondylitis. The sequencing sample was made of blood, either unsorted or a sorted T cell fraction (not recorded which). Here the CDR3 is given as CASSRFKGGYEQYF. In nucleotide form, the sequence is TGTGCCAGCAGTCGATTCAAGGGGGGGTACGAGCAGTACTTC.